In this sample, the clone carrying this T cell receptor (beta chain) turned up a few times. Individual cDNA molecules had unique molecular identifiers attached to them by the library. In the original processing: Individual samples carried between about 23,224 and 700,000 TCRs, with approximately 100,000 as the median. MiXCR, applied by TCRdb to the RACE reads, yields one record per CDR3 protein. The V and J calls, along with clone size, are taken from TCRdb and not from the paper's own processing. The table records 65,000 to 70,000 distinct CDR3 sequences, 10% to 11% of them present only once. The data stem from a study of human T cells and chemical hapten exposure. About the study: Weekly scalp doses of diphenylcyclopropenone were given to patients during the roughly 26-week study.

The length of the CDR3 is 13 residues. V was shortened by 7 bases and J by 8 bases, with 14 bases between the two germline ends. CDR1 is MNHEY and CDR2 is SMNVEV in the germline V gene (reference sequence). Documented time point: pre-sensitization, week 0. The treatment here: therapeutic diphenylcyclopropenone sensitization with weekly scalp DPC. Those who donated were patients with alopecia, 18 to 70 years of age, and suitable for DPC. This chain joins TRBV27 and TRBJ1-4; D is possibly TRBD1 (6 bases). This sample comprised whole blood, obtained in connection with sensitization to the hapten diphenylcyclopropenone (DPC). The origin of this receptor is a woman aged 45 to 65 with alopecia areata. Some clones in this sample may be carry-over from other donors' samples. The CDR3 sequence is CASKAGVLEKLFF. As DNA, the CDR3 is TGTGCCAGCAAGGCAGGGGTTTTGGAAAAACTGTTTTTT. The full variable domain, rest sourced from reference TRBV27 and TRBJ1-4, is EAQVTQNPRYLITVTGKKLTVTCSQNMNHEYMSWYRQDPGLGLRQIYYSMNVEVTDKGDVPEGYKVSRKEKRNFPLILESPSPNQTSLYFCASKAGVLEKLFFGSGTQLSVL.